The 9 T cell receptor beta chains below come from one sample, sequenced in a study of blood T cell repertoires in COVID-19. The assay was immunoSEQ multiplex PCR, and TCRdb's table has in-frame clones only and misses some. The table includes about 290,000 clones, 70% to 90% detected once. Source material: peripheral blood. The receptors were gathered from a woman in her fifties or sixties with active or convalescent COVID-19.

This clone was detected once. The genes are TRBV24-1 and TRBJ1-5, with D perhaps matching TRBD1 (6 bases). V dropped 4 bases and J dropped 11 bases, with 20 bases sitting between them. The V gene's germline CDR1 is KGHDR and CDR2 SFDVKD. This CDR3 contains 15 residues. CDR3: CATSDPSGGLGAQHF. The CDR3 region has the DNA TGTGCCACCAGTGACCCCAGTGGGGGCCTAGGGGCCCAGCATTTT.

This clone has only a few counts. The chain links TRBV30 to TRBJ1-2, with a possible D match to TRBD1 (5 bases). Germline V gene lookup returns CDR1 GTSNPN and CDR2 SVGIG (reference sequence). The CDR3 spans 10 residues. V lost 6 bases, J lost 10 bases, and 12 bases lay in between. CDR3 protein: CACQGGDYTF. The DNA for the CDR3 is TGTGCCTGCCAAGGAGGGGACTACACCTTC.

CDR3 residues: CASSTQRGSGYTF. The CDR3 region has the DNA TGTGCCAGCAGTACCCAGAGGGGGAGCGGCTACACCTTC. The chain joins TRBV6-5 to TRBJ1-2; the D gene is possibly TRBD1 (6 bases). Trimming took off 5 bases at V and 8 bases at J, with 15 bases between the two ends. The CDR3 has 13 residues. Germline V gives CDR1 MNHEY, CDR2 SVGAGI.

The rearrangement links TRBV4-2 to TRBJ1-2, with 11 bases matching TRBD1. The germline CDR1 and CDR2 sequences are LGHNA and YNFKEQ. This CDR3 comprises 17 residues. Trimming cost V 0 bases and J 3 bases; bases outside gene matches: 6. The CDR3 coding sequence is TGTGCCAGCAGCCAAGATCAAGGGACAGGGGGGGACTATGGCTACACCTTC. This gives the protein CASSQDQGTGGDYGYTF.

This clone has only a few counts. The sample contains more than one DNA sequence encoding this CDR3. The chain's CDR3 is CSVGGGGNQPQHF. CDR3 bases: TGCAGCGTTGGTGGGGGGGGCAATCAGCCCCAGCATTTT. The rearrangement joins TRBV29-1 to TRBJ1-5; D is possibly TRBD1 (5 bases). This CDR3 has 13 amino acids. Germline CDR1 is SQVTM and CDR2 is ANQGSEA. Trimming stripped 4 bases from V and 2 bases from J, with 9 bases between.

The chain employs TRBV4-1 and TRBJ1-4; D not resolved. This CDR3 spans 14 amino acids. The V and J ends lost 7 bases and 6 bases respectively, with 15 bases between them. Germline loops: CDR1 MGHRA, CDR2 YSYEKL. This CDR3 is CASTRGIRDEKLFF. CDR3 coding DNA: TGCGCCAGCACCCGAGGGATACGCGATGAAAAACTGTTTTTT.

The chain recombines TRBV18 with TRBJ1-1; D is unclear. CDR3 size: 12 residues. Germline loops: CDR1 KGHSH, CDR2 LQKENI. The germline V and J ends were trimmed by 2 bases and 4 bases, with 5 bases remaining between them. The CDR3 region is CASSPSGTEAFF. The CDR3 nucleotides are TGTGCCAGCTCACCATCGGGCACTGAAGCTTTCTTT.

The CDR3 protein is CASSSLAGGRNEQFF. DNA for the CDR3: TGTGCCAGCAGCTCACTAGCGGGAGGACGTAATGAGCAGTTCTTC. This sequence joins TRBV5-6 and TRBJ2-1; 12 bases are a match to TRBD2. With V trimmed by 3 bases and J by 7 bases, 5 bases remained unmatched. The CDR3 contains 15 residues. CDR1 SGHDT and CDR2 YYEEEE come from the germline V gene.

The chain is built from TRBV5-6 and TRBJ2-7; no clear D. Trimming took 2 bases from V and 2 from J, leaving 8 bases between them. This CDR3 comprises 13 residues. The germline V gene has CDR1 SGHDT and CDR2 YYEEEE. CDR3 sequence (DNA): TGTGCCAGCAGCTTTCCCCCGGCCTACGAGCAGTACTTC. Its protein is CASSFPPAYEQYF.